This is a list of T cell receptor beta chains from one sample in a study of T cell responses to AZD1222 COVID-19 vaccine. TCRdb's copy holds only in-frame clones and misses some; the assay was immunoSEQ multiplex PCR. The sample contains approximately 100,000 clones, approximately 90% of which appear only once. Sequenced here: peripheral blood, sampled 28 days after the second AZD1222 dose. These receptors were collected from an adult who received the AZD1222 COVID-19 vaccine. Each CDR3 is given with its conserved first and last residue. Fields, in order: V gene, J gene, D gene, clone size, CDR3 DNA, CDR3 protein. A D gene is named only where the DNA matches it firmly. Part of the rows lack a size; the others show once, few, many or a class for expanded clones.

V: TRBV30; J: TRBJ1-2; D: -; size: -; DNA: TGTGCCTGGACCCGACAATCCGCTAACTATGGCTACACCTTC; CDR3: CAWTRQSANYGYTF
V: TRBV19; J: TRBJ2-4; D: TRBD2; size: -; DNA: TGTGCCAGTAGCCTGACTAGCGAGGCCAAAAACATTCAGTACTTC; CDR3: CASSLTSEAKNIQYF
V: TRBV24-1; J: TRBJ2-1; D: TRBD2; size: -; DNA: TGTGCCACCAGTGATCTCCGGACTAGTAACCCTCCGAATGAGCAGTTCTTC; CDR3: CATSDLRTSNPPNEQFF
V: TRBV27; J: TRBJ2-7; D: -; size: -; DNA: TGTGCCAGCAGTTTAAGATTGGCGGTTGTACCCTACGAGCAGTACTTC; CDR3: CASSLRLAVVPYEQYF
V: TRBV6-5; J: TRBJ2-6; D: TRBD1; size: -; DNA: TGTGCCAGCAGTCCTCACAGGGGTGGGGCCAACGTCCTGACTTTC; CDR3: CASSPHRGGANVLTF
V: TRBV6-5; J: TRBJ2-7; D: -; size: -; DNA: TGTGCCAGCAGCCGAGAGCGACAAAGTCGCGAGCAGTACTTC; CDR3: CASSRERQSREQYF
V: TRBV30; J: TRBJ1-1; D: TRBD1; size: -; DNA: TGTGCCTGGAATTCCAGGGGGCAAGCTTTCTTT; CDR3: CAWNSRGQAFF
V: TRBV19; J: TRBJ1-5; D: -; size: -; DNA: TGTGCCAGTAGTTTCGACATACATCAGCCCCAGCATTTT; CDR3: CASSFDIHQPQHF
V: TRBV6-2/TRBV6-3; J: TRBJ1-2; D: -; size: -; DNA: TGTGCCAGCAGTTACTCGAATCAGATCATGCGGCTCAACTATGGCTACACCTTC; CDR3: CASSYSNQIMRLNYGYTF
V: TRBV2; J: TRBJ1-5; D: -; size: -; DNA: TGTGCCAGCAGTGCGGGCAGAAATCAGCCCCAGCATTTT; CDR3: CASSAGRNQPQHF
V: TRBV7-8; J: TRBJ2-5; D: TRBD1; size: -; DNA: TGTGCCAGCAGCGCCCGGGACAGGGGGAACCAAGAGACCCAGTACTTC; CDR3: CASSARDRGNQETQYF
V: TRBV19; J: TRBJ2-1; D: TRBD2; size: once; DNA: TGTGCCAGCACTCTAGCGGCGCACGCCTACAATGAGCAGTTCTTC; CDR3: CASTLAAHAYNEQFF
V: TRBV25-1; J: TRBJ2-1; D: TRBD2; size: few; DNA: TGTGCCAGCAGTGACCGTCTAGCGGGAGGGCAATTGTACAATGAGCAGTTCTTC; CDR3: CASSDRLAGGQLYNEQFF
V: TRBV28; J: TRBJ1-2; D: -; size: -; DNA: TGTGCCAGCAGTTTAGACAGAATCTATGGCTACACCTTC; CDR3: CASSLDRIYGYTF
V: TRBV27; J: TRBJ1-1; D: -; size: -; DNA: TGTGCCAGCAGTTTTTCGGGGGGGGGCACTGAAGCTTTCTTT; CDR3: CASSFSGGGTEAFF
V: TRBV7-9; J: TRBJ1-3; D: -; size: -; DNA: TGTGCCAGCAGCCCACGAGAGGTCTTTACTGGAAACACCATATATTTT; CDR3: CASSPREVFTGNTIYF
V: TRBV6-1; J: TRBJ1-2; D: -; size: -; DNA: TGTGCCAGCAGTGAGTTCGTGCAGGGTCGTTACGATGGCTACACCTTC; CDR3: CASSEFVQGRYDGYTF
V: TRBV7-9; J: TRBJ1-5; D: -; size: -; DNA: TGTGCCAGCAGCCTTCGACAGAATCAGCCCCAGCATTTT; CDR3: CASSLRQNQPQHF
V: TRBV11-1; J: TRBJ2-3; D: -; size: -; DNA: TGTGCCAGCAGCCAGAATACAGGGTTGGGCACAGATACGCAGTATTTT; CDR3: CASSQNTGLGTDTQYF
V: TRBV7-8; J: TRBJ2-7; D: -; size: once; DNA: TGTGCCAGCACAGATACTAGCTATGAGCAGTACTTC; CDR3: CASTDTSYEQYF
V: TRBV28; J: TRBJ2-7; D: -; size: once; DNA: TGTGCCAGCAGTTTAATAAGTTGGGAACTGCGGACCTACGAGCAGTACTTC; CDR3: CASSLISWELRTYEQYF
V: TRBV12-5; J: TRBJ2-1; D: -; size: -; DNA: TGTGCTAGTGGTCCCAACGACGGAATCAATGAGCAGTTCTTC; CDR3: CASGPNDGINEQFF
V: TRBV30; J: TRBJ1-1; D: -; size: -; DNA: TGTGCCTGGAGTGGCGCCTGGGAACTAATCTTT; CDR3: CAWSGAWELIF
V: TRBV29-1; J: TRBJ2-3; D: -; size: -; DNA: TGCAGCGTTGTAGGAGGCAGGGGACCAGATACGCAGTATTTT; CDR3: CSVVGGRGPDTQYF
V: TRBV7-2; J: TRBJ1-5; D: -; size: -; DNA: TGTGCCAGCAGCTTAGCGCCAGGAAATCAGCCCCAGCATTTT; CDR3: CASSLAPGNQPQHF
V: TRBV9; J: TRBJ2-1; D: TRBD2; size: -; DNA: TGTGCCAGCAGCGTAGGCGGGGGGGGCACTGAGCAGTTCTTC; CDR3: CASSVGGGGTEQFF
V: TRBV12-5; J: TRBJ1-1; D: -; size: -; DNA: TGTGCTAGTGGTTTGGTACCCACTGAAGCTTTCTTT; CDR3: CASGLVPTEAFF
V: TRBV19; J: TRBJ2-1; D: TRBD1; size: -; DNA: TGTGCCAGTAGTCTTAACCGGGACAGTGACATTGAGCAGTTCTTC; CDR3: CASSLNRDSDIEQFF
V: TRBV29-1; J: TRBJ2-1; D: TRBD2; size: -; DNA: TGCAGCGCGCGACTAGCAGAGTACAATGAGCAGTTCTTC; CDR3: CSARLAEYNEQFF
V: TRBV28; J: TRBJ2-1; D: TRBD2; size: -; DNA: TGTGCCAGCAGTTTTTCGGGACTAGCGGGAGTCTCATACAATGAGCAGTTCTTC; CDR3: CASSFSGLAGVSYNEQFF
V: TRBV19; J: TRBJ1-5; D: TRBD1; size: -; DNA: TGTGCCAGTACCCGAGACAGGGCATATAGCAATCAGCCCCAGCATTTT; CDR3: CASTRDRAYSNQPQHF
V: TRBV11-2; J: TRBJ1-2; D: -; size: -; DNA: TGTGCCAGCAGTCCGGACATCACCGGCCACGGCTACACCTTC; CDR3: CASSPDITGHGYTF
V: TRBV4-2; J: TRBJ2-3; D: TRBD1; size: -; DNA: TGTGCCAGCAGCCAAGAGGGACAGGTAGACGATACGCAGTATTTT; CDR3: CASSQEGQVDDTQYF
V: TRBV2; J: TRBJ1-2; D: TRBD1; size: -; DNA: TGTGCCAGCAGTCCCGGGACAGGGGGACGGTTTTATGGCTACACCTTC; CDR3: CASSPGTGGRFYGYTF
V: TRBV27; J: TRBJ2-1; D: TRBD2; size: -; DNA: TGTGCCAGCAGTTTACCTCTAGCGGGAGGGCCCCATGAGCAGTTCTTC; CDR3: CASSLPLAGGPHEQFF
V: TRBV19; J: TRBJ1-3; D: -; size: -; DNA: TGTGCCAGTAGTATACAGTGGGGCTCTGGAAACACCATATATTTT; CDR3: CASSIQWGSGNTIYF
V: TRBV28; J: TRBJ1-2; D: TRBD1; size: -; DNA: TGTGCCAGCAGTTTGAGACAGGGGGCCCTCGGTGATGGCTACACCTTC; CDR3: CASSLRQGALGDGYTF
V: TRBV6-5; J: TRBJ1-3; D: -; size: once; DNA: TGTGCCAGCAGTTATACTCTGACAGCCTCTGGAAACACCATATATTTT; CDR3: CASSYTLTASGNTIYF
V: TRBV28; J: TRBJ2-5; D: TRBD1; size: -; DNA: TGTGCCACCGCGACAGGGGGAGAGACCCAGTACTTC; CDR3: CATATGGETQYF
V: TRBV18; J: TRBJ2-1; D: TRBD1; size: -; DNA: TGTGCCAGCTCACCACTTTCGGGGACAGGGGGCGGAATCGGCCAGTTCTTC; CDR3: CASSPLSGTGGGIGQFF
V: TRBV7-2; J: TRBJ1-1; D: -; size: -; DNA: TGTGCCAGCAGCTTGTTTTTGGAGCCTTTAGGAGCTTTCTTT; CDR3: CASSLFLEPLGAFF
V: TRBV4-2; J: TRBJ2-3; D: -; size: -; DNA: TGTGCCAGCAGCCAAGTACCGCGAAGCTTCTACACAGATACGCAGTATTTT; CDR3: CASSQVPRSFYTDTQYF
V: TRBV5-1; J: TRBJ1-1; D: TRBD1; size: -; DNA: TGCGCCAGCAGCCCTGACAGGGAGAGAGGTGAAGCTTTCTTT; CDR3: CASSPDRERGEAFF
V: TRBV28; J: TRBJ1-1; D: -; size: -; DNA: TGTGCCACCTCGGACGGGAACACTGAAGCTTTCTTT; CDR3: CATSDGNTEAFF
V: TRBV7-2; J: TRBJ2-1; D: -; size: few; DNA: TGTGCCAGCAGCTCCGGTTTGTTATCAACTCAGTTCTTC; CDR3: CASSSGLLSTQFF
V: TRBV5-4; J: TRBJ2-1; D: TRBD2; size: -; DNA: TGTGCCAGCAGAGAAGAGCTTCTACTAGCGGGCCACTACAATGAGCAGTTCTTC; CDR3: CASREELLLAGHYNEQFF